The sequence of this T cell receptor (beta chain) was determined in a study of T cells in Graves' hyperthyroidism and ophthalmopathy. Regions amplified from RNA transcripts were the TCR beta CDR3 regions. Using the HTBI primer set, a first-round RT-PCR was run on the TCR CDR3. TCRdb reprocessed the multiplex PCR reads with MiXCR, giving one entry per CDR3 protein. The sample consists of hundreds of thousands of distinct CDR3 sequences, more than 15% of them appearing once. At least ten counts were recorded for this clonotype. CDR3 length: 14 residues. Germline CDR1 SNHLY, CDR2 FYNNEI. V shed 7 bases and J shed 2 bases, with 14 bases lying between them.

The sample consisted of blood. This clonotype was obtained from a woman between 18 and 29 years old with Graves' hyperthyroidism. The chain joins TRBV2 to TRBJ2-5; D perhaps matches TRBD1 (6 bases). CDR3 protein: CASTDPGQQETQYF. The CDR3, as DNA: TGTGCCAGCACCGACCCAGGACAGCAAGAGACCCAGTACTTC.